This T cell receptor beta chain was profiled in a study of blood T cells in healthy people across ages. The study, taken as a whole, reports: It was held that the diversity estimates obtained from one million T cells were underestimates. The lack of PBMC sorting stopped any conclusive naive versus antigen-experienced comparison.

Turning to this clonotype: The antigen is undetermined.

The CDR3 sequence is 15 residues long. Trimming removed 1 base from V and 8 bases from J, with 15 bases in between. The germline V gene encodes CDR1 SGHTA and CDR2 FQGNSA. Caucasian, healthy and from Russia, the donors were aged between about 6 and 90. A sample-barcoded 5' primer and a J-beta primer mix were used in a second PCR of roughly 7 to 12 cycles. Each cDNA molecule received a tag from a template-switch adaptor that had 12 random nucleotides. TCRdb re-derived calls from the 5' RACE reads in MiXCR, one entry per CDR3 protein. Among more than 800,000 distinct CDR3 sequences listed, roughly 26% were seen once.

This TCR came from an elderly woman in good health. This rearrangement joins TRBV7-2 to TRBJ1-5, with D perhaps TRBD1 (5 bases). The material sequenced was blood. CDR3 DNA sequence: TGTGCCAGCAGCTTAGTCGCAGGGTCGAAGAAGCCCCAGCATTTT. Its protein product is CASSLVAGSKKPQHF.